The rows below give T cell receptor beta chains drawn from one sample of a study of blood T cell repertoires in COVID-19. The assay was immunoSEQ multiplex PCR, and TCRdb's table has in-frame clones only and misses some. The table has 100,000 or so clones, nearly 90% seen once. The sample comprised peripheral blood. These TCRs come from a man aged 45-60 years with active COVID-19. The CDR3 runs from the conserved cysteine through the conserved F or W.

v_call cdr3_aa
TRBV12-5 CASGLKQVSGNTIYF
TRBV5-4 CASSFWGLASTDTQYF
TRBV5-1 CASSATSGGAYNEQFF
TRBV6-5 CASSYGTDEQFF
TRBV11-2 CASSSRGQVGQPQHF
TRBV5-1 CASSARRTGGGDTQYF
TRBV5-5 CASSLDWAPAFF
TRBV4-3 CASSLAGVSTDTQYF
TRBV7-2 CASREGGRYNEQFF
TRBV5-6 CASSLTSGADEQFF
TRBV4-2 CASSQDQAVYLFGYTF
TRBV2 CASSARRNYGYTF
TRBV4-2 CASSQPRTGTEKLFF
TRBV4-2 CASSHPGQGRTEAFF
TRBV7-9 CASSLAGQGIGEQFF
TRBV7-6 CASSLVGRVGETQYF
TRBV20-1 CSAQGTKEQYF
TRBV2 CASSDSRNQPQHF
TRBV4-3 CASSQDRPTSGYTF
TRBV7-9 CASSLDRGDTQAFF
TRBV14 CASSQGYATDTQYF
TRBV5-6 CASSLPSNLEQFF
TRBV11-2 CASSLDSGMIGGYTF
TRBV21-1 CASSLRPYRGSYEQYF
TRBV5-1 CASSWADSSYEQYF
TRBV6-2/TRBV6-3 CASSYSRKGGFDYGYTF
TRBV10-3 CAISESSTEAFF
TRBV6-5 CASSPRTAREQFF
TRBV6-5 CASSYRGQGTFYGYTF
TRBV6-1 CASSELWGHEQYF
TRBV12-3/TRBV12-4 CASSPMLDTQYF
TRBV7-6 CASSLVRTGPNTGELFF
TRBV5-1 CASSLGRARMEKLFF
TRBV12-5 CASGFRDRSMHF
TRBV19 CASSLLARSYNEQFF
TRBV6-4 CASSDSAGGMPKLFF
TRBV5-1 CASSLGPEAKNIQYF
TRBV29-1 CSVLGQGSYEQYF
TRBV28 CASYSPITYTEAFF
TRBV5-6 CASSYPWTGGSYEQYF
TRBV3-1/TRBV3-2 CASSQDMLGLASGYAGELFF
TRBV9 CASSLGHGTHNEQFF
TRBV3-1/TRBV3-2 CASSPTLSGGRETQYF
TRBV9 CASSVGGRNNEQFF
TRBV6-5 CASSSTPGRNTEAFF
TRBV7-2 CASSSGTSLPPYEQYF
TRBV9 CASNGGTSAEMTGELFF